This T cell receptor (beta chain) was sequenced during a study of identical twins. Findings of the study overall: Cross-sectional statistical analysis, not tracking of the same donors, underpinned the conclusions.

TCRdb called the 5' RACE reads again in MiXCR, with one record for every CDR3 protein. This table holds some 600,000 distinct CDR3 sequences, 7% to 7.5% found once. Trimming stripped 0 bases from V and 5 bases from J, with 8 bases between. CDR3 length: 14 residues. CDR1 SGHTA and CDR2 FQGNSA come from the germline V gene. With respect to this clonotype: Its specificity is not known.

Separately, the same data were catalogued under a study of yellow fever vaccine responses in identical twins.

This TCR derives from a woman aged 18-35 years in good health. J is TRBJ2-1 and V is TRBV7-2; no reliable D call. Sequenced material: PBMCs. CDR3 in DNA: TGTGCCAGCAGCTTAGCGCCAGGCGACAATGAGCAGTTCTTC. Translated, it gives CASSLAPGDNEQFF. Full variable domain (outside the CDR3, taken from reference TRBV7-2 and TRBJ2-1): GAGVSQSPSNKVTEKGKDVELRCDPISGHTALYWYRQSLGQGLEFLIYFQGNSAPDKSGLPSDRFSAERTGGSVSTLTIQRTQQEDSAVYLCASSLAPGDNEQFFGPGTRLTVL.